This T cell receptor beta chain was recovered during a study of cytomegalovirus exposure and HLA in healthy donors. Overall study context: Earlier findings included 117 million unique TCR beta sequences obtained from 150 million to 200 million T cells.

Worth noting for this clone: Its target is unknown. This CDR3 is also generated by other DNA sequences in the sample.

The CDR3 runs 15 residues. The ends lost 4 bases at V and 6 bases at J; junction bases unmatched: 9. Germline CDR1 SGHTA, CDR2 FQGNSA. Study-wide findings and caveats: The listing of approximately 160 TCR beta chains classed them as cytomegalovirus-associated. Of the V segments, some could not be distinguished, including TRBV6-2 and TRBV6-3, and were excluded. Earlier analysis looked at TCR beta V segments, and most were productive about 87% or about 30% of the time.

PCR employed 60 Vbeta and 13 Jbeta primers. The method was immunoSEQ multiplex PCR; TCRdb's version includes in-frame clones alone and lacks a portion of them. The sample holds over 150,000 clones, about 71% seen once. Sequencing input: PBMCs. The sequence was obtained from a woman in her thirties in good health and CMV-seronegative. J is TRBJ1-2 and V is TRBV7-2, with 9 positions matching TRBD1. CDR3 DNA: TGTGCCAGCAGCTCGAACCGGGGACAGGGTAATGGCTACACCTTC. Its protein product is CASSSNRGQGNGYTF.